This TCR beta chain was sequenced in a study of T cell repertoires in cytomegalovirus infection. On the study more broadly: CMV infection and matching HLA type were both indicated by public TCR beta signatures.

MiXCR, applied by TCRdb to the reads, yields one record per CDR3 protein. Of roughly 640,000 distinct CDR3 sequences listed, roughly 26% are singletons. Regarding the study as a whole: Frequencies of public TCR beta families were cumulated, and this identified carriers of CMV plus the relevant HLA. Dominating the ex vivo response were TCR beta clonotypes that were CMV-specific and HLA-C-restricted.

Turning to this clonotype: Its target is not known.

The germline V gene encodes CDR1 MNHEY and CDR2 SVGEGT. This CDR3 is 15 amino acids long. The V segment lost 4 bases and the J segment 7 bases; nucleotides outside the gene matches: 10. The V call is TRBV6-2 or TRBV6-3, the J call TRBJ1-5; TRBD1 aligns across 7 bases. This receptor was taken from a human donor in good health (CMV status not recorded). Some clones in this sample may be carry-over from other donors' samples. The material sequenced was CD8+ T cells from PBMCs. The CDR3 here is CASSWVGTVQQPQHF. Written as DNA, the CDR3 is TGTGCCAGCAGTTGGGTCGGGACAGTTCAGCAGCCCCAGCATTTT.